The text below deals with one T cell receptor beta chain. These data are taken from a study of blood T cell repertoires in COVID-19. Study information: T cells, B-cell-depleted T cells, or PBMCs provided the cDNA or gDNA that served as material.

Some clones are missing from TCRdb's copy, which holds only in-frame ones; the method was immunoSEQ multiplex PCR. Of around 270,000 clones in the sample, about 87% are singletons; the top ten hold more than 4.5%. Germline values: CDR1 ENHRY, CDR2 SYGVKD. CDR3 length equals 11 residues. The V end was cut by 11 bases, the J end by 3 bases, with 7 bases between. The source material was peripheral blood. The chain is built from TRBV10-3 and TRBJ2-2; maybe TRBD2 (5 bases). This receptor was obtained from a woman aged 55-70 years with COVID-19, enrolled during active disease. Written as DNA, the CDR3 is TGTGCCTCGCGGGACACCGGGGAGCTGTTTTTT. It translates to CASRDTGELFF.